This TCR beta chain came from a study of Ad26.COV2.S vaccination and SARS-CoV-2 variants. Study-level results: Analyses that measured TCR breadth and depth may have underestimated total T cell responses.

As for treatment: around 19 received Ad26.COV2.S at low or high dose, single or two shots; about 5 received placebo; per-sample allocation not given. After the first vaccine or placebo injection, samples were drawn on day 63. The CDR3 has 14 amino acids. Trimming removed 2 bases at V and 2 bases at J, with 6 bases between. Per germline, CDR1 PRHDT and CDR2 FYEKMQ (reference sequence). Assay: immunoSEQ multiplex PCR; the TCRdb copy retains only in-frame clones and omits some. The profile shows around 340,000 clones, roughly 89% of them singletons. Comment on this clone: Its specificity is unknown.

The material sequenced was peripheral blood, taken in a trial of Ad26.COV2.S vaccine versus placebo. This TCR was sampled from a person aged 18-65 years who received the Ad26.COV2.S COVID-19 vaccine or a placebo. This chain links TRBV13 with TRBJ2-2; D uncertain. The CDR3 loop reads CASSLKQNTGELFF. The CDR3 region has the DNA TGTGCCAGCAGCTTAAAACAAAACACCGGGGAGCTGTTTTTT.